These T cell receptor beta chains were read from a single sample in a study of CD8 T cells in Susac syndrome. One entry per CDR3 protein results from TCRdb running MiXCR on the immunoSEQ multiplex PCR reads. The table includes 180,000 or so distinct CDR3 sequences, roughly 95% detected once. Material: CD4+ T cells from PBMCs. The receptors shown here come from a human donor in good health. Both conserved end residues are part of each CDR3. Each record gives: clone size, J gene, V gene, D gene, CDR3 protein. A D gene is named only where the DNA matches it firmly. Size values are once, few and many counts, or a class for expanded clones, and some rows have none.

>-|TRBJ2-7|TRBV20-1|TRBD2
CSVASGRAGEEQYF
>few|TRBJ2-7|TRBV7-2|-
CASSLVSASSHEQYF
>-|TRBJ2-5|TRBV29-1|-
CSVEGRGGETQYF
>-|TRBJ2-7|TRBV6-6|-
CASGTGTYEQYF
>-|TRBJ2-1|TRBV6-1|TRBD2
CASSPRLAGAGNEQFF
>-|TRBJ2-3|TRBV11-2|-
CASSARGGTDTQYF
>-|TRBJ1-4|TRBV28|-
CASTAGGNEKLFF
>-|TRBJ1-2|TRBV11-2|-
CASSSGMNYGYTF
>-|TRBJ1-1|TRBV23-1|-
CASSQSRRQGPNTEAFF
>once|TRBJ2-5|TRBV9|-
CASSSYGGGRETQYF